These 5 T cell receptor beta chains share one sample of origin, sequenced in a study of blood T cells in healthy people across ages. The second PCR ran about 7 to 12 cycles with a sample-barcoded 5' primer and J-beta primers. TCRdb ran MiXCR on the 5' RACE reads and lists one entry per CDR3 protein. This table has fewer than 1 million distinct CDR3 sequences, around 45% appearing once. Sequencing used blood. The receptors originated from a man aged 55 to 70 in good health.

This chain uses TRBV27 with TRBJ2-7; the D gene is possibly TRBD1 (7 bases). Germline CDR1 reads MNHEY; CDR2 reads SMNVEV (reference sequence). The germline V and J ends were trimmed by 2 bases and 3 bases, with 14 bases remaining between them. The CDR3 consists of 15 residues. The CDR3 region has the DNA TGTGCCAGCAGTTTAAATCGACAGGGAGGCTACGAGCAGTACTTC. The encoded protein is CASSLNRQGGYEQYF.

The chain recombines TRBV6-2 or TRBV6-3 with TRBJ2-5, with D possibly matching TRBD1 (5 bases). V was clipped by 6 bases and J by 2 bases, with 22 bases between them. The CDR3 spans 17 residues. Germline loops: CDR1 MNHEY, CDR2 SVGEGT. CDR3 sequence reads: CASSRSSGARWQETQYF. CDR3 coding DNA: TGTGCCAGCAGCCGAAGTAGTGGGGCGCGATGGCAAGAGACCCAGTACTTC.

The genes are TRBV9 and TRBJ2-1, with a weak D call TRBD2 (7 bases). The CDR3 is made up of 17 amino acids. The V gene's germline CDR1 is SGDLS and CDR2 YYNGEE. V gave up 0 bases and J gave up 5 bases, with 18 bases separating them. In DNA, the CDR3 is TGTGCCAGCAGCGTAGCCCCCGGGGGGACACCTAACAATGAGCAGTTCTTC. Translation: CASSVAPGGTPNNEQFF.

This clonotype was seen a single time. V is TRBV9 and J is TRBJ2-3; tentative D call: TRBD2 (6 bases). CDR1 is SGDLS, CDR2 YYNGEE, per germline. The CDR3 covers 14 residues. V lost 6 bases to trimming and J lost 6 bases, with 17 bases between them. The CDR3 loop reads CASNPGERADTQYF. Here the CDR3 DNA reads TGTGCCAGCAACCCGGGGGAAAGAGCGGATACGCAGTATTTT.

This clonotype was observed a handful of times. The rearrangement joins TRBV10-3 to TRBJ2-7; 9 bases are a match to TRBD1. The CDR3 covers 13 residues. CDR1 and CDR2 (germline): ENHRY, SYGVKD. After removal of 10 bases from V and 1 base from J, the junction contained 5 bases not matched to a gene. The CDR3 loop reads CASTGTGSYEQYF. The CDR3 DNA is TGTGCCAGCACCGGGACAGGGTCCTACGAGCAGTACTTC.